These 7 T cell receptor beta chains originate from one sample sequenced in a study of T cells after yellow fever vaccination. TCRdb processed the 5' RACE reads anew with MiXCR; each CDR3 protein has one entry. This sample has approximately 93,000 distinct CDR3 sequences, with around 5.8% found just once. The sequenced sample was CD8+ T cells sorted from PBMCs, obtained 10 days after the yellow fever booster vaccination. Every receptor here comes from a young man who received the YFV17D yellow fever vaccine.

This clonotype showed up many times. The chain uses TRBV7-6 and TRBJ2-7; 7 positions match TRBD2. With 1 base clipped from V and 0 bases from J, the junction kept 3 bases outside the gene matches. The length of the CDR3 is 15 residues. Germline V gives CDR1 SGHVS, CDR2 FNYEAQ. The DNA of the CDR3 is TGTGCCAGCAGCTTAGGCGGGGGAACCTCCTACGAGCAGTACGTC. Amino acid sequence: CASSLGGGTSYEQYV.

This clonotype showed up just a few times. The chain joins TRBV5-4 to TRBJ1-1, with D possibly TRBD1 on 5 matching bases. Germline lookup yields CDR1 SGHNT and CDR2 YYREEE (reference sequence). The V and J ends lost 2 bases and 3 bases respectively, with 14 bases between them. The CDR3 is 15 residues long. CDR3: CASSFKSGGDTEAFF. Written as DNA, the CDR3 is TGTGCCAGCAGCTTCAAATCGGGGGGGGACACTGAAGCTTTCTTT.

The chain has TRBV27 and TRBJ2-1, with TRBD2 matching 10 bases. J lost 10 bases, V lost 0 bases, and 9 bases had no gene match. This CDR3 comprises 16 residues. Germline V gene lookup returns CDR1 MNHEY and CDR2 SMNVEV (reference sequence). The CDR3 sequence: CASSLSPAGGTGEQFF. Written as DNA, the CDR3 is TGTGCCAGCAGTTTATCTCCAGCGGGGGGGACCGGGGAGCAGTTCTTC.

This CDR3 reads CASSEVTSGTDTQYF. The CDR3 DNA is TGTGCCAGCAGCGAGGTTACTAGCGGCACAGATACGCAGTATTTT. J is TRBJ2-3 and V is TRBV2, with 7 bases lining up with TRBD2. The V and J ends lost 6 bases and 1 base, in that order; junction bases with no gene match: 7. From germline, CDR1 is SNHLY and CDR2 FYNNEI. The CDR3 spans 15 residues. The full variable domain, with the rest looked up from reference TRBV2 and TRBJ2-3, is EPEVTQTPSHQVTQMGQEVILRCVPISNHLYFYWYRQILGQKVEFLVSFYNNEISEKSEIFDDQFSVERPDGSNFTLKIRSTKLEDSAMYFCASSEVTSGTDTQYFGPGTRLTVL.

V and J are TRBV23-1 and TRBJ2-5, with D perhaps matching TRBD2 (5 bases). TRBV23-1 is assigned to the ORF class and has an uncertain function. Trimming shortened V by 0 bases and J by 5 bases, and 13 bases separated the two germline ends. This CDR3 spans 15 amino acids. The CDR3 is CASSQSLDSPETQYF. The CDR3 DNA sequence: TGCGCCAGCAGTCAATCATTGGACTCGCCCGAGACCCAGTACTTC.

CDR3 protein: CASSPPFGRGRYTEAFF. For the CDR3, the DNA is TGCGCCAGCAGCCCCCCCTTTGGGCGAGGCCGGTACACTGAAGCTTTCTTT. The chain recombines TRBV5-1 with TRBJ1-1; no definite D call. CDR1 and CDR2 from the germline V gene are SGHRS and YFSETQ. With 4 bases removed from V and 3 bases from J, the gap between germline ends came to 22 bases. This CDR3 region has 17 residues.

This clonotype was seen only a few times. The gene calls are TRBV4-3 and TRBJ2-7, with no clear D. The CDR3 length is 14 residues. The ends were cut back, 0 bases at V and 1 base at J, with 7 bases in the middle. Germline V gene data show CDR1 as LGHNA and CDR2 as YSLEER. This chain's CDR3 is CASSQEGYSYEQYF. CDR3 sequence (DNA): TGCGCCAGCAGCCAAGAAGGGTATTCCTACGAGCAGTACTTC.